This T cell receptor (beta chain) was identified during a study of OX40 agonist ivuxolimab in advanced cancers. Whole-study context: Patients were treated with intravenous ivuxolimab, dosed at 0.01 to 10 mg/kg and infused every 2 weeks.

Trimming removed 3 bases from V and 0 bases from J, with 2 bases in between. CDR1 LNHDA and CDR2 SQIVND come from the germline V gene (reference sequence). CDR3 size: 12 residues. Libraries were prepared by immunoSEQ multiplex PCR; TCRdb keeps only in-frame clonotypes and omits some of them. The sample records 70,000 to 85,000 clones, more than 85% being singletons. This TCR was recovered from an adult with an advanced solid tumor such as melanoma, head and neck, liver or kidney cancer. The chain employs TRBV19 and TRBJ1-1; no reliable D call. The sequences come from CD4+ or CD8+ T cells sorted from blood, collected in a trial of the OX40 agonist ivuxolimab. DNA for the CDR3: TGTGCCAGTAGTATGGTGAACACTGAAGCTTTCTTT. Translation: CASSMVNTEAFF.